The TCR beta chain under discussion was sequenced for a study of CD8 T cells in ankylosing spondylitis. Quantitative barcoded 5'-RACE was used to prepare TCR beta libraries. MiXCR, run by TCRdb on the 5' RACE reads, gives a single entry per CDR3 protein. The data contain fewer than 550,000 distinct CDR3 sequences, over 4% of them singletons. Germline V gene lookup returns CDR1 SGHRS and CDR2 YFSETQ. CDR3 size: 12 residues. With 2 bases removed from V and 4 bases from J, the gap between germline ends came to 3 bases. The study's findings and limits: About 8 highly homologous variants made up a TCR beta motif, and this motif appeared characteristic of ankylosing spondylitis blood. Disease-linked clones proved CD8+ and comparatively uncommon in peripheral blood. Earlier literature documents some of the motif variants in reactive arthritis synovial fluid and blood.

This clonotype was picked up many times. Antigen: not known. Sequenced: blood, either unsorted or a sorted T cell fraction (not recorded which). The chain combines TRBV5-1 with TRBJ2-2; D unclear. This sequence originates from a male donor with ankylosing spondylitis. The CDR3 region has the DNA TGCGCCAGCAGCTTTCGCACCGGGGAGCTGTTTTTT. Protein product: CASSFRTGELFF.